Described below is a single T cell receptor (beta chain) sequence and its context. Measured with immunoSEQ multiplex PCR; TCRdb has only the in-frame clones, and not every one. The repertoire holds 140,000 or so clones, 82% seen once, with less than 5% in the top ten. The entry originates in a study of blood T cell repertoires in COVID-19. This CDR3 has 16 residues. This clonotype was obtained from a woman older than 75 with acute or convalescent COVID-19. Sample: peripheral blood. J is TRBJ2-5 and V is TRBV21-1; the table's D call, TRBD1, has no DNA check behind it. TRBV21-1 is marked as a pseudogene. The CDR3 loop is CASIIRDRTFQETQYF. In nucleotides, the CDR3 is TGTGCCAGCATAATTCGGGACAGGACCTTCCAAGAGACCCAGTACTTC.